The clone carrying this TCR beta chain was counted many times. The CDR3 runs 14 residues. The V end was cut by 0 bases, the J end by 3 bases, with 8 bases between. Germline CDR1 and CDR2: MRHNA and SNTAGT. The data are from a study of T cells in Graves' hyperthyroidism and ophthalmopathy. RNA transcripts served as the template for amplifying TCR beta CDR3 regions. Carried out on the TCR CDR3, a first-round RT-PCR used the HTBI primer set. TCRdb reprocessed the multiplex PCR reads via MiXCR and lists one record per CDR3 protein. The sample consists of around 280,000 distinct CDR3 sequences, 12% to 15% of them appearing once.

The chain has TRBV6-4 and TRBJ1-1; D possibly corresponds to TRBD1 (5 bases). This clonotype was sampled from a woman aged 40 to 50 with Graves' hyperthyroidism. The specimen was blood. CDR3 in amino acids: CASSDSRGDTEAFF. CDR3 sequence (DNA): TGTGCCAGCAGTGACTCGAGAGGGGACACTGAAGCTTTCTTT.